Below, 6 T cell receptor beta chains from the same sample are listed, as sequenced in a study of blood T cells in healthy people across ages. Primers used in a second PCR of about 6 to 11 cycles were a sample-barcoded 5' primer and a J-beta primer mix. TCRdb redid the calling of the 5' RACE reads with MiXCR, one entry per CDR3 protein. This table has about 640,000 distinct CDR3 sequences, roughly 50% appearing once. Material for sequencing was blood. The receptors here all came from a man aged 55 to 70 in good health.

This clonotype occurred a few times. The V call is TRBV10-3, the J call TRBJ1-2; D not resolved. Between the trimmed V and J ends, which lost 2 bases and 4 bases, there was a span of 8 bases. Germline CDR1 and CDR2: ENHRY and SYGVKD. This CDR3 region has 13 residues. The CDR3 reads CAISEGQAYGYTF. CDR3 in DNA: TGTGCCATCAGTGAGGGGCAGGCCTATGGCTACACCTTC.

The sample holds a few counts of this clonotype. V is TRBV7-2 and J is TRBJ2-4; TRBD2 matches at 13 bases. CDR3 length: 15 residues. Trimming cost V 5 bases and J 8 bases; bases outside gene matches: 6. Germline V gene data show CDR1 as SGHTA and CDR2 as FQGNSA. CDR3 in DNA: TGTGCCAGCAGCACTCGGACTAGCGGGGGATACATTCAGTACTTC. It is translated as CASSTRTSGGYIQYF.

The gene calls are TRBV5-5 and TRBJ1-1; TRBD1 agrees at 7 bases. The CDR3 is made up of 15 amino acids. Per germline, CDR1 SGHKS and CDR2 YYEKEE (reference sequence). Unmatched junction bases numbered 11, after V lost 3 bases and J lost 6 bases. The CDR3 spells CASSWCGTEAAEAFF. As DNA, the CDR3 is TGTGCCAGCAGCTGGTGCGGGACAGAGGCTGCTGAAGCTTTCTTT.

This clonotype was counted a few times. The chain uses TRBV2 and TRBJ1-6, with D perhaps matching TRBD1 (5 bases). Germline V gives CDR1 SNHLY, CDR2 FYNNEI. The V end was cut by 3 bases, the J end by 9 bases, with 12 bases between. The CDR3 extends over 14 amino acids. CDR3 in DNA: TGTGCCAGCAGTGACCAGGGTTTAGGTTCACCCCTCCACTTT. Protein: CASSDQGLGSPLHF.

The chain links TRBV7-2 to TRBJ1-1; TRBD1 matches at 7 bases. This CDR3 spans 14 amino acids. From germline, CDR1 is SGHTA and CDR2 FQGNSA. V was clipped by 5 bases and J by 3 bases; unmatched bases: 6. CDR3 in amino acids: CASSPQTGDTEAFF. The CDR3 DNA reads TGTGCCAGCAGCCCGCAAACAGGGGACACTGAAGCTTTCTTT.

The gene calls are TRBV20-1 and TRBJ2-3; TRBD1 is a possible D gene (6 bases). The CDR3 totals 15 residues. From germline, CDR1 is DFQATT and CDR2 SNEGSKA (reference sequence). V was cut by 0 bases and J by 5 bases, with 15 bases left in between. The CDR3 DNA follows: TGCAGTGCTAGAGAGCGTCAGGGGTTCGGAGATACGCAGTATTTT. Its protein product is CSARERQGFGDTQYF.